The rows below give T cell receptor beta chains drawn from one sample of a study of blood T cell repertoires in COVID-19. Some clones are missing from TCRdb's copy, which holds only in-frame ones; the method was immunoSEQ multiplex PCR. The table lists some 100,000 clones, approximately 86% of them singletons. The sample consisted of PBMCs or T cells enriched from blood (not recorded which). Receptors were obtained from a woman aged 50 to 60 who had recovered from COVID-19. Both conserved end residues are part of each CDR3. Part of the rows lack a size; the others show once, few, many or a class for expanded clones.

CDR3aa: CSARVSYNSPLHF; v_gene: TRBV29-1; abundance: -; len: 13
CDR3aa: CASSQDRGAYNEQFF; v_gene: TRBV4-1; abundance: -; len: 15
CDR3aa: CASSPRTGTGNTIYF; v_gene: TRBV9; abundance: -; len: 15
CDR3aa: CASNLAIETQYF; v_gene: TRBV2; abundance: -; len: 12
CDR3aa: CASSFPRGKGWPQHF; v_gene: TRBV28; abundance: -; len: 15
CDR3aa: CASSLAGMETQYF; v_gene: TRBV5-5; abundance: -; len: 13
CDR3aa: CASSHGDWGPGNEQFF; v_gene: TRBV28; abundance: -; len: 16
CDR3aa: CASSVFGREGGELFF; v_gene: TRBV9; abundance: -; len: 15
CDR3aa: CASSPEPGQGALTYGYTF; v_gene: TRBV5-1; abundance: -; len: 18
CDR3aa: CASSQPLLTGDNYGYTF; v_gene: TRBV4-2; abundance: -; len: 17
CDR3aa: CASSSDRGSLGDTQYF; v_gene: TRBV7-9; abundance: -; len: 16
CDR3aa: CASTQGLGADTQYF; v_gene: TRBV6-5; abundance: -; len: 14
CDR3aa: CASSPGYGNEKLFF; v_gene: TRBV18; abundance: -; len: 14
CDR3aa: CASSRGQETQYF; v_gene: TRBV6-5; abundance: -; len: 12
CDR3aa: CASSYSGTRGSYTQYF; v_gene: TRBV6-5; abundance: -; len: 16
CDR3aa: CASSQTGDYGYTF; v_gene: TRBV3-1/TRBV3-2; abundance: -; len: 13
CDR3aa: CASSFWTSSTDTQYF; v_gene: TRBV7-9; abundance: -; len: 15
CDR3aa: CASRDRAAPTDTQYF; v_gene: TRBV19; abundance: -; len: 15
CDR3aa: CASSPERTPNYGYTF; v_gene: TRBV27; abundance: -; len: 15
CDR3aa: CASVGPPRTAIYGYTF; v_gene: TRBV28; abundance: -; len: 16
CDR3aa: CASSPGDSSGNTIYF; v_gene: TRBV9; abundance: -; len: 15
CDR3aa: CASSPRTGGLQETQYF; v_gene: TRBV28; abundance: -; len: 16
CDR3aa: CASSQDLPSGGIRTQYF; v_gene: TRBV3-1/TRBV3-2; abundance: -; len: 17
CDR3aa: CASSEASGGHQPQHF; v_gene: TRBV6-1; abundance: -; len: 15
CDR3aa: CASSIAAGTGELFF; v_gene: TRBV19; abundance: -; len: 14
CDR3aa: CASSLVSRPRQVSEAFF; v_gene: TRBV5-1; abundance: few; len: 17
CDR3aa: CAWSVDRGTTEAFF; v_gene: TRBV30; abundance: -; len: 14